This T cell receptor beta chain derives from a study of T-cell reconstitution after alpha-beta-depleted transplantation in children. Trimming removed 1 base from V and 6 bases from J, with 10 bases in between. Germline V CDR1 and CDR2: SEHNR, FQNEAQ (reference sequence). CDR3 length equals 13 residues. Preparing the TCRbeta library involved the use of unique molecular identifiers. TCRdb reanalysed the PCR reads using MiXCR and keeps one entry per CDR3 protein. The sample has about 200,000 distinct CDR3 sequences; about 7% are singletons. Study observations and caveats: Some patients owed their high day-60 TCRbeta diversity to surviving recipient T cells and thymic progenitors. Two months or so post-transplant, alpha-beta T cells reportedly derived from several hundred expanded graft clones.

With respect to this clonotype: Its specificity is unknown.

This clonotype originated in a boy under 10 years old with acute lymphoblastic leukemia, due to receive a stem cell transplant. This specimen was PBMCs, taken before TCRalphabeta/CD19-depleted stem cell transplant. The rearrangement joins TRBV7-9 to TRBJ2-7; D gene unclear. CDR3: CASSLDPGSEQYF. As DNA, the CDR3 is TGTGCCAGCAGCTTAGATCCGGGTAGCGAGCAGTACTTC.